The 19 T cell receptor beta chains listed next were all sequenced from one sample in a study of cytomegalovirus exposure and HLA in healthy donors. Use of 60 Vbeta and 13 Jbeta primers characterized the PCR. Sequencing used immunoSEQ multiplex PCR; TCRdb keeps in-frame clones, though not all of them. The repertoire has about 160,000 clones, around 76% of them found once; the top ten carry 7% to 7.5%. Sequencing input: PBMCs. These receptor sequences come from a man between 35 and 55 years old in good health and CMV-seropositive.

The chain has TRBV2 and TRBJ2-4; 9 bases are a match to TRBD1. CDR3 length: 13 amino acids. Germline V gene data show CDR1 as SNHLY and CDR2 as FYNNEI. V trimming: 4 bases; J trimming: 5 bases; junction bases outside the gene matches: 0. CDR3 nucleotide sequence: TGTGCCAGCAGTGGGGACAGGGAAAACATTCAGTACTTC. Protein product: CASSGDRENIQYF.

The chain recombines TRBV5-4 with TRBJ2-5, with a tentative D call TRBD2 (7 bases). CDR3 length: 15 residues. CDR1 is SGHNT, CDR2 YYREEE, per germline (reference sequence). Trimming left V 0 bases short and J 11 bases short, with 20 bases between. This CDR3 reads CASSLGGRGGLEQYF. Here the CDR3 DNA reads TGTGCCAGCAGCTTGGGTGGCAGGGGAGGGTTGGAGCAGTACTTC.

This chain links TRBV6-5 with TRBJ1-2; 9 bases align to TRBD1. Looked up from germline, CDR1 is MNHEY and CDR2 is SVGAGI. The CDR3 is made up of 14 amino acids. With V trimmed by 8 bases and J by 4 bases, 8 bases remained unmatched. CDR3 sequence reads: CASFNRGRSYGYTF. DNA for the CDR3: TGTGCCAGCTTCAACAGGGGGCGTAGCTATGGCTACACCTTC.

The chain recombines TRBV15 with TRBJ2-2; 8 nucleotides match TRBD2. CDR1 LNHNV and CDR2 YYDKDF come from the germline V gene (reference sequence). The CDR3 runs to 17 residues. V shed 1 base, J shed 1 base, and the junction held 5 bases outside the gene matches. The DNA of the CDR3 is TGTGCCACCAGCAGAGTAGGCGCGGGGGGGAACACCGGGGAGCTGTTTTTT. It codes for CATSRVGAGGNTGELFF.

This chain links TRBV2 with TRBJ2-3; 8 bases match TRBD1. The V and J ends lost 5 bases and 0 bases, in that order; junction bases with no gene match: 7. The germline gives CDR1 SNHLY, CDR2 FYNNEI. This CDR3 is built from 16 residues. In DNA, the CDR3 is TGTGCCAGCAGTCCTTGGACAGGGATAAGCACAGATACGCAGTATTTT. Translation gives CASSPWTGISTDTQYF.

This chain links TRBV9 with TRBJ1-4; TRBD1 might be the D (5 bases). V lost 4 bases and J lost 7, with 17 bases in between. The CDR3 is 15 amino acids. Germline V gene data show CDR1 as SGDLS and CDR2 as YYNGEE. CDR3 protein: CASSTPWRGGEKLFF. CDR3 sequence (DNA): TGTGCCAGCAGCACCCCGTGGAGGGGAGGTGAAAAACTGTTTTTT.

V gene TRBV10-3 combines with J gene TRBJ2-7, with D possibly TRBD2 on 5 matching bases. This CDR3 spans 12 amino acids. With 10 bases removed from V and 4 bases from J, the gap between germline ends came to 14 bases. Germline CDR1 reads ENHRY; CDR2 reads SYGVKD. CDR3 protein: CATTSYEYEQYF. DNA of the CDR3: TGTGCCACCACTAGTTACGAGTACGAGCAGTACTTC.

Points on this clone: Sequence at one end of the junction differs from germline and may be a read error. This rearrangement joins TRBV7-7 to TRBJ2-2; D unclear. The germline V gene encodes CDR1 SSHAT and CDR2 FNYEAQ (reference sequence). The CDR3 consists of 13 residues. The CDR3: CASSSSRTGELFF. The CDR3 coding sequence is TGTGCTAGCAGCTCATCGCGGACCGGGGAGCTGTTTTTT.

The V call is TRBV11-2, the J call TRBJ2-3; 9 nucleotides line up with TRBD2. Germline CDR1 and CDR2: SGHAT and FQNNGV. The V gene end was trimmed by 3 bases and the J gene end by 1 base; junction bases not matched to a gene: 5. The CDR3 contains 16 residues. DNA for the CDR3: TGTGCCAGCAGCTTCCCCAGGACTAGCGGCACAGATACGCAGTATTTT. Amino acids: CASSFPRTSGTDTQYF.

As regards this clone: At the DNA level, this CDR3 is encoded by other sequences in the same sample as well. The chain carries TRBV19 and TRBJ2-5, with D possibly matching TRBD2 (6 bases). The germline V gene encodes CDR1 LNHDA and CDR2 SQIVND (reference sequence). The V and J ends lost 1 base and 2 bases respectively, with 8 bases between them. The length of the CDR3 is 14 residues. This CDR3 is CASSIGGGQETQYF. CDR3 DNA: TGTGCCAGTAGTATAGGTGGAGGGCAAGAGACCCAGTACTTC. The complete variable domain, with remaining parts taken from reference TRBV19 and TRBJ2-5, reads DGGITQSPKYLFRKEGQNVTLSCEQNLNHDAMYWYRQDPGQGLRLIYYSQIVNDFQKGDIAEGYSVSREKKESFPLTVTSAQKNPTAFYLCASSIGGGQETQYFGPGTRLLVL.

The rearrangement links TRBV6-1 to TRBJ1-5, with a weak D call TRBD1 (5 bases). The CDR3 is 14 amino acids. Germline V CDR1 and CDR2: MNHNS, SASEGT. V shed 1 base and J shed 5 bases, with 9 bases lying between them. The CDR3 region is CASSEGTPYQPQHF. The CDR3 DNA follows: TGTGCCAGCAGTGAAGGGACACCCTATCAGCCCCAGCATTTT.

This chain joins TRBV27 and TRBJ1-1; 8 bases are shared with TRBD1. The junction had 3 bases not matched to a gene; V was cut back by 2 bases and J by 7 bases. This CDR3 is built from 13 residues. CDR1 MNHEY and CDR2 SMNVEV come from the germline V gene (reference sequence). CDR3 bases: TGTGCCAGCAGTTTAAGGACAGGGCGTGAAGCTTTCTTT. It is translated as CASSLRTGREAFF.

The chain employs TRBV6-1 and TRBJ2-7, with 8 bases aligning to TRBD2. CDR1 and CDR2 (germline): MNHNS, SASEGT. The CDR3 has 14 amino acids. J lost 6 bases, V lost 8 bases, and 12 bases had no gene match. The CDR3 region is CASEERGQAAEQYF. CDR3 bases: TGTGCCAGCGAGGAGCGGGGGCAGGCCGCCGAGCAGTACTTC.

The rearrangement uses TRBV5-1 and TRBJ2-3, with 7 bases matching TRBD2. CDR3 length: 13 residues. Germline loops: CDR1 SGHRS, CDR2 YFSETQ. V gave up 9 bases and J gave up 2 bases; unmatched junction bases: 6. The CDR3 loop is CATKRGPTDTQYF. CDR3 sequence (DNA): TGCGCCACAAAGCGGGGCCCCACAGATACGCAGTATTTT.

The V and J genes are TRBV7-6 and TRBJ2-5; a weak D match, TRBD2 (5 bases). The V end was cut by 4 bases, the J end by 5 bases, with 11 bases between. CDR1 is SGHVS and CDR2 is FNYEAQ in the germline V gene. CDR3 length: 13 amino acids. CDR3 residues: CASSSGLRETQYF. In DNA, the CDR3 is TGTGCCAGCAGCTCAGGACTGCGGGAGACCCAGTACTTC.

The chain employs TRBV5-8 and TRBJ1-1; D is unclear. The CDR3 covers 14 residues. Trimming pared 2 bases from V and 5 bases from J, leaving 13 bases between. Germline CDR1 and CDR2: SGHTS and YDEGEE. The CDR3, as DNA: TGTGCCAGCAGCTTTCGACGGGGAGGGACTGAAGCTTTCTTT. Translating gives CASSFRRGGTEAFF.

DNA of the CDR3: TGTGCCAGCAGTGCTACTAGCGGGGGACACCAAGAGACCCAGTACTTC. Translated, it gives CASSATSGGHQETQYF. The V call is TRBV6-1, the J call TRBJ2-5, with TRBD2 identical over 11 bases. The CDR3 consists of 16 residues. The junction had 4 bases not matched to a gene; V was cut back by 4 bases and J by 0 bases. Germline-derived CDR1 and CDR2 are MNHNS and SASEGT.

The chain combines TRBV6-1 with TRBJ1-2; TRBD1 might be the D (6 bases). This CDR3 region has 15 residues. V was clipped by 6 bases and J by 2 bases, with 16 bases between them. Per the germline V gene, CDR1 is MNHNS and CDR2 is SASEGT. CDR3 sequence: CASSDATGPNYGYTF. DNA of the CDR3: TGTGCCAGCAGCGACGCGACAGGTCCCAACTATGGCTACACCTTC.

This clone was observed a few times. The CDR3 DNA sequence: TGTGCCACCTTATTCGGGGTAGCGGGGGCGGCAGATACGCAGTATTTT. Its protein product is CATLFGVAGAADTQYF. The rearrangement uses TRBV13 and TRBJ2-3; 9 bases are a match to TRBD2. Germline values: CDR1 PRHDT, CDR2 FYEKMQ (reference sequence). Unmatched junction bases numbered 15, after V lost 10 bases and J lost 4 bases. The CDR3 has 16 residues.